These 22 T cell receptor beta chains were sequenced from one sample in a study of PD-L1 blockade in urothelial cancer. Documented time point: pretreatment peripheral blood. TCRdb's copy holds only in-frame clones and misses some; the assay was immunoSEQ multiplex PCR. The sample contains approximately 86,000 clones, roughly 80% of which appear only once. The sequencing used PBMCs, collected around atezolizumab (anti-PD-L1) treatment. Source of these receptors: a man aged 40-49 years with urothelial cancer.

The CDR3 bases are TGTGCCAGCAGCGTAGCTACGTCAACGGGAGGTAATACAGATACGCAGTATTTT. It encodes CASSVATSTGGNTDTQYF. The chain has TRBV9 and TRBJ2-3; 7 bases are shared with TRBD2. V was pared by 0 bases and J by 3 bases, with 13 bases of the junction left unmatched. Germline lookup yields CDR1 SGDLS and CDR2 YYNGEE. This CDR3 is built from 18 residues.

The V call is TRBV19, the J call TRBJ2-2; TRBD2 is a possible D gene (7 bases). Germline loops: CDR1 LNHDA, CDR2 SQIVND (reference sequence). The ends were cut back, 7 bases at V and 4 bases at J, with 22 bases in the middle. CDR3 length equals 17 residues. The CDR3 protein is CASTNILTGRGTGELFF. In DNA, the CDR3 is TGTGCCAGTACCAACATTTTAACAGGGAGGGGCACCGGGGAGCTGTTTTTT.

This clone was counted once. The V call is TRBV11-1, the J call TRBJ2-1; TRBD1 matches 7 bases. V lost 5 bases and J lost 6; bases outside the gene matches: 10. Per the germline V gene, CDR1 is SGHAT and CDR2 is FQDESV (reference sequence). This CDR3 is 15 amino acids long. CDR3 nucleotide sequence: TGTGCCAGCAGCGTAGGACAGGACCTCGGCAATGAGCAGTTCTTC. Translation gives CASSVGQDLGNEQFF. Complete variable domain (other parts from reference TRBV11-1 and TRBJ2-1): EAEVAQSPRYKITEKSQAVAFWCDPISGHATLYWYRQILGQGPELLVQFQDESVVDDSQLPKDRFSAERLKGVDSTLKIQPAELGDSAMYLCASSVGQDLGNEQFFGPGTRLTVL.

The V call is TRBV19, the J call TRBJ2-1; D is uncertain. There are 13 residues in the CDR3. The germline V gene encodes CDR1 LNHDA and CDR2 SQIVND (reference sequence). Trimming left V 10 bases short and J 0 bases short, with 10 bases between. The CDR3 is CATRASSYNEQFF. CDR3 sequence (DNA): TGTGCCACTAGGGCTAGCTCCTACAATGAGCAGTTCTTC.

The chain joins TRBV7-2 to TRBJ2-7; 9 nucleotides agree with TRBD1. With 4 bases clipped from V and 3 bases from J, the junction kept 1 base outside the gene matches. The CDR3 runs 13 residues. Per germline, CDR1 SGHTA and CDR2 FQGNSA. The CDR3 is CASSSTGGYEQYF. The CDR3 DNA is TGTGCCAGCAGCTCGACAGGGGGCTACGAGCAGTACTTC.

The chain's CDR3 is CASSLRSQGHEQYF. The CDR3 DNA reads TGTGCCAGCAGCTTAAGGAGCCAGGGCCACGAGCAGTACTTC. The chain recombines TRBV7-2 with TRBJ2-7; D perhaps matches TRBD1 (5 bases). Trimming left V 2 bases short and J 5 bases short, with 13 bases between. The V gene's germline CDR1 is SGHTA and CDR2 FQGNSA. This CDR3 is built from 14 residues.

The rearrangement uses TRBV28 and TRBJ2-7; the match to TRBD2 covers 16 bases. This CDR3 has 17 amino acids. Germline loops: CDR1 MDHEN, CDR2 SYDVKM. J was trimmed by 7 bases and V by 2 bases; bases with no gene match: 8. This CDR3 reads CASSLPGLAGGPGEQYF. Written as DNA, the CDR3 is TGTGCCAGCAGTTTACCGGGACTAGCGGGAGGGCCGGGGGAGCAGTACTTC.

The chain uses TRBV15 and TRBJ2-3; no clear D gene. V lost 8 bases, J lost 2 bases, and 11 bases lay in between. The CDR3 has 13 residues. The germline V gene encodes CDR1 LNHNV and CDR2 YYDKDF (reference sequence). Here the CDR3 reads CATGIKPTDTQYF. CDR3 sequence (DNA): TGTGCCACCGGTATAAAGCCCACAGATACGCAGTATTTT.

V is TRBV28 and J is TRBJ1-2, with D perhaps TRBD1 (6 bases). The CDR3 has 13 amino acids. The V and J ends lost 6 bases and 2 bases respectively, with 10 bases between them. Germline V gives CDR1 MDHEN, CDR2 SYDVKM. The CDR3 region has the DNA TGTGCCAGCAGCAGGACAGCAAACTATGGCTACACCTTC. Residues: CASSRTANYGYTF.

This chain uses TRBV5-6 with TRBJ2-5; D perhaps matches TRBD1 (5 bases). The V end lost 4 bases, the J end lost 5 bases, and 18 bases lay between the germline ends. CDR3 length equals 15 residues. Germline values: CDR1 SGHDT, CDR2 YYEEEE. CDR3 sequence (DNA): TGTGCCAGCAGCCCGAGAGCAGGGAAGGGGGAGACCCAGTACTTC. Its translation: CASSPRAGKGETQYF.

For the CDR3, the DNA is TGTGCCAGCAGTCCCTCTTACAATCAGCCCCAGCATTTT. It translates to CASSPSYNQPQHF. The rearrangement joins TRBV28 to TRBJ1-5, with D unclear. The CDR3 spans 13 residues. Trimming stripped 5 bases from V and 3 bases from J, with 8 bases between. Germline values: CDR1 MDHEN, CDR2 SYDVKM.

In DNA, the CDR3 is TGTGCCAGCAGTTTTCGCGGGACAGGGGTTAACACCATATATTTT. Translated, it gives CASSFRGTGVNTIYF. The chain joins TRBV28 to TRBJ1-3, with TRBD1 identical over 10 bases. There are 15 residues in the CDR3. CDR1 MDHEN and CDR2 SYDVKM come from the germline V gene. V lost 3 bases and J lost 7; bases outside the gene matches: 6.

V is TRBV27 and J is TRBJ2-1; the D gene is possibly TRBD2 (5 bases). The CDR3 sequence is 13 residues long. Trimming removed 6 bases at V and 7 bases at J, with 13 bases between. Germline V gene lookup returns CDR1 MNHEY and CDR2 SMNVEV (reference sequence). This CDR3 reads CASSAERGNEQFF. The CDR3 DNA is TGTGCCAGCAGCGCGGAACGGGGAAATGAGCAGTTCTTC.

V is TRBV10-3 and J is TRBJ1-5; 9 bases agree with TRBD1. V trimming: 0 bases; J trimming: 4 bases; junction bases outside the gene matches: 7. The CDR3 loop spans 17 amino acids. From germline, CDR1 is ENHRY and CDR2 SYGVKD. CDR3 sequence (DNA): TGTGCCATCAGTGAGTCCGGGACAGGGAAACGGAATCAGCCCCAGCATTTT. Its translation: CAISESGTGKRNQPQHF.

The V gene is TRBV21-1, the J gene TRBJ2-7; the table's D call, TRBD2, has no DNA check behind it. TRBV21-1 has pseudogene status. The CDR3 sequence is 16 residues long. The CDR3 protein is CASSKGYSGRTYEQYF. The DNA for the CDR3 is TGTGCCAGCAGCAAAGGTTATAGCGGGAGGACCTACGAGCAGTACTTC.

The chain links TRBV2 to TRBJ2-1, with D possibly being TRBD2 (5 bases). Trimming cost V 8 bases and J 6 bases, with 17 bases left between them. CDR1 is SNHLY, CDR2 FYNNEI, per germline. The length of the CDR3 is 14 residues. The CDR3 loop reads CASGPTSGRNEQFF. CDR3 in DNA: TGTGCCAGCGGCCCGACGAGCGGTCGCAATGAGCAGTTCTTC.

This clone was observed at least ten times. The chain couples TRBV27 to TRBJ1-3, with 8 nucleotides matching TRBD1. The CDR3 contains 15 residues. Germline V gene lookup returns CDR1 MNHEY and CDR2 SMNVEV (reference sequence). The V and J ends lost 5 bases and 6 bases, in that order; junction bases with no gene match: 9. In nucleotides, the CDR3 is TGTGCCAGCAGTCCAACGACAGGGGCATTAAACACCATATATTTT. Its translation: CASSPTTGALNTIYF.

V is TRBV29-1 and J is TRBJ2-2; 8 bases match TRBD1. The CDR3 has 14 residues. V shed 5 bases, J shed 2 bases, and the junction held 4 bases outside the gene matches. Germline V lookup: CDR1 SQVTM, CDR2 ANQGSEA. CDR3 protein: CSVRTGINTGELFF. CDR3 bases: TGCAGCGTTCGGACAGGGATTAACACCGGGGAGCTGTTTTTT.

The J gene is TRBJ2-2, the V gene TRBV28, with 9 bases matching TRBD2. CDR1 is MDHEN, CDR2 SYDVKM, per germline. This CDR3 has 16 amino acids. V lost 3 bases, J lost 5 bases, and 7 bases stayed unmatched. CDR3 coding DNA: TGTGCCAGCAGTTTTGCGCTAGCGGGAAGGACCGGGGAGCTGTTTTTT. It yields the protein CASSFALAGRTGELFF.

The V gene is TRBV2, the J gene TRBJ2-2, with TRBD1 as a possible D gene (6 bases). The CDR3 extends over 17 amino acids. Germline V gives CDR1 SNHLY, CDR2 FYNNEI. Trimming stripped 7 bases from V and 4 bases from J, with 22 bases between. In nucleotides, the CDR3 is TGTGCCAGCAACTCACAGGGATGGGGAGAGGGCACCGGGGAGCTGTTTTTT. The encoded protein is CASNSQGWGEGTGELFF.

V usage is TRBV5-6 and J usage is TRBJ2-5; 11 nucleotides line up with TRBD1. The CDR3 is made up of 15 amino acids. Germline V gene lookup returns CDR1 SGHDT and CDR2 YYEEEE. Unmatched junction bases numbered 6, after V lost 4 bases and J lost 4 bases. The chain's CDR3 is CASSPDRGHRETQYF. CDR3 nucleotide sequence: TGTGCCAGCAGCCCGGACAGGGGGCATCGAGAGACCCAGTACTTC.

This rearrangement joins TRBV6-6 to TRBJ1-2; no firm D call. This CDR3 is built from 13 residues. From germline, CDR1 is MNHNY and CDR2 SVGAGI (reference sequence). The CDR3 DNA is TGTGCTAGCGGGCAGTTGGGCAACTATGGCTACACCTTC. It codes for CASGQLGNYGYTF.